One and the same sample provided the 24 T cell receptor beta chains below, sequenced in a study of T cells after yellow fever vaccination. TCRdb reanalysed the 5' RACE reads using MiXCR and keeps one entry per CDR3 protein. The data show about 330,000 distinct CDR3 sequences, around 7% seen once. The sample in question was PBMCs, obtained roughly 47 days after the first yellow fever vaccination. The receptors shown here come from a man between 18 and 35 years old who received the YFV17D yellow fever vaccine.

This clonotype was seen a handful of times. The V call is TRBV5-2, the J call TRBJ2-1; the table's D call, TRBD1, has no DNA check behind it. TRBV5-2 is given as a pseudogene. The CDR3 is made up of 14 amino acids. The CDR3 region is CARGPGGRHNEQFF. The CDR3 DNA reads TGTGCCAGGGGCCCCGGGGGACGGCACAATGAGCAGTTCTTC.

This chain links TRBV7-8 with TRBJ1-5; the D is unclear. This CDR3 has 17 residues. Deletions cut 5 bases from V and 2 bases from J, with 19 bases between. Germline V gene sequence: CDR1 SGHVS, CDR2 FQNEAQ. The CDR3 reads CASSTRRFFSGNQPQHF. For the CDR3, the DNA is TGTGCCAGCAGCACGCGGCGGTTCTTCTCTGGCAATCAGCCCCAGCATTTT.

The genes are TRBV11-1 and TRBJ2-3; 11 bases fit TRBD2. V was clipped by 0 bases and J by 0 bases; unmatched bases: 5. Germline CDR1 is SGHAT and CDR2 is FQDESV (reference sequence). The CDR3 is 18 residues long. This CDR3 is CASSLARLAGTSTDTQYF. Written as DNA, the CDR3 is TGTGCCAGCAGCTTAGCCCGACTAGCGGGGACGAGCACAGATACGCAGTATTTT.

This clonotype was observed a handful of times. The chain couples TRBV5-1 to TRBJ2-5; perhaps D is TRBD1 or TRBD2 (5 bases each). The V end lost 4 bases, the J end lost 1 base, and 11 bases lay between the germline ends. Germline-derived CDR1 and CDR2 are SGHRS and YFSETQ. The length of the CDR3 is 14 residues. CDR3 region: CASSPGPAQETQYF. The CDR3 coding sequence is TGCGCCAGCAGCCCGGGACCGGCCCAAGAGACCCAGTACTTC.

This chain links TRBV4-3 with TRBJ2-3, with a weak D call TRBD1 (5 bases). Germline V gene sequence: CDR1 LGHNA, CDR2 YSLEER. The CDR3 is made up of 16 amino acids. Trimming cost V 1 base and J 3 bases, with 14 bases left between them. The DNA of the CDR3 is TGCGCCAGCAGCCAAGTTAACCGACAGAGAACAGATACGCAGTATTTT. Residues: CASSQVNRQRTDTQYF.

This clonotype was picked up many times. The chain joins TRBV3-1 to TRBJ2-1; D possibly corresponds to TRBD1 (5 bases). Trimming stripped 1 base from V and 1 base from J, with 8 bases between. This CDR3 spans 15 amino acids. CDR1 and CDR2 from the germline V gene are LGHDT and YNNKEL (reference sequence). The CDR3 loop is CASSQVQVSYNEQFF. The CDR3 nucleotides read TGTGCCAGCAGCCAAGTACAGGTGTCCTACAATGAGCAGTTCTTC.

This chain joins TRBV6-1 and TRBJ1-5; no firm D call. Germline CDR1 is MNHNS and CDR2 is SASEGT. The CDR3 is made up of 15 amino acids. With 6 bases removed from V and 3 bases from J, the gap between germline ends came to 15 bases. The CDR3: CASSHRAAHNQPQHF. CDR3 bases: TGTGCCAGCAGCCACCGGGCAGCCCACAATCAGCCCCAGCATTTT.

There are a few counts of this clonotype. CDR3 coding DNA: TGCAGCGTTGGGGCCCTATATGGCTACACCTTC. Its protein product is CSVGALYGYTF. The rearrangement uses TRBV29-1 and TRBJ1-2; D not certain. The CDR3 length is 11 residues. V was pared by 4 bases and J by 5 bases, with 8 bases between. The V gene's germline CDR1 is SQVTM and CDR2 ANQGSEA.

On this clonotype itself: Being one base from a much bigger clone, this may be a read error. This rearrangement joins TRBV11-2 to TRBJ2-7, with 7 bases matching TRBD1. The CDR3 totals 13 residues. Germline lookup yields CDR1 SGHAT and CDR2 FQNNGV. The CDR3: CASGFGTAYEQYF. As DNA, the CDR3 is TGTGCCAGCGGCTTCGGGACAGCCTACGAGCAGTACTTC.

The sample holds many counts of this clonotype. J is TRBJ2-3 and V is TRBV3-1; D remains ambiguous. V shed 2 bases and J shed 6 bases, with 3 bases lying between them. CDR3 length: 11 residues. The germline CDR1 and CDR2 sequences are LGHDT and YNNKEL (reference sequence). CDR3 amino acids: CASSQLDTQYF. As DNA, the CDR3 is TGTGCCAGCAGCCAACTGGATACGCAGTATTTT.

This clonotype was detected a few times. J is TRBJ2-4 and V is TRBV23-1; D is undetermined. TRBV23-1 is marked as an open reading frame, function uncertain. V was cut by 1 base and J by 4 bases, with 11 bases left in between. The CDR3 totals 15 residues. CDR3 sequence: CASSQCPDGKNIQYF. The CDR3 region has the DNA TGCGCCAGCAGTCAATGTCCGGACGGGAAAAACATTCAGTACTTC.

This clonotype was detected a few times. The V gene is TRBV9, the J gene TRBJ2-2, with 8 nucleotides matching TRBD1. The germline V gene encodes CDR1 SGDLS and CDR2 YYNGEE. The trim removed 2 bases at V and 7 bases at J, leaving 7 bases unmatched. The CDR3 runs to 15 residues. CDR3 bases: TGTGCCAGCAGCGTCGGCCAGGGGGCCGGCGGGGAGCTGTTTTTT. Residues: CASSVGQGAGGELFF.

The chain has TRBV28 and TRBJ2-5, with 10 nucleotides matching TRBD1. Trimming removed 4 bases from V and 5 bases from J; junction bases left unmatched: 4. The CDR3 contains 14 residues. Germline CDR1 reads MDHEN; CDR2 reads SYDVKM. CDR3 nucleotides: TGTGCCAGCAGTTATCCGGGACAGGGGGAGACCCAGTACTTC. This translates into CASSYPGQGETQYF.

This clonotype was seen a few times. The rearrangement uses TRBV21-1 and TRBJ1-6; the table's D gene call, TRBD1, was not cross checked with the DNA. TRBV21-1 is noted as a pseudogene. The CDR3 length is 20 residues. CDR3 sequence reads: CASSKALGTGGDTYNSPLHF. The CDR3 nucleotides are TGTGCCAGCAGCAAAGCGCTCGGGACAGGGGGCGACACCTATAATTCACCCCTCCACTTT.

This clonotype was counted many times. The chain links TRBV27 to TRBJ2-2, with D perhaps matching TRBD2 (5 bases). Germline V gives CDR1 MNHEY, CDR2 SMNVEV (reference sequence). V was shortened by 10 bases and J by 2 bases, with 17 bases between the two germline ends. The CDR3 contains 15 residues. In nucleotides, the CDR3 is TGTGCCACCAAGCCGGGAACCCAAAACACCGGGGAGCTGTTTTTT. It specifies CATKPGTQNTGELFF.

This sequence joins TRBV14 and TRBJ2-7, with no clear D. Deletions cut 5 bases from V and 6 bases from J, with 17 bases between. The CDR3 is 14 residues long. Germline V lookup: CDR1 SGHDN, CDR2 FVKESK. This CDR3 reads CASSNTLGRPEQYF. Written as DNA, the CDR3 is TGTGCCAGCAGCAATACCCTCGGCAGACCCGAGCAGTACTTC.

This clonotype was found a few times. The chain recombines TRBV7-9 with TRBJ1-1, with D perhaps TRBD1 (6 bases). V was clipped by 6 bases and J by 11 bases, with 13 bases between them. Germline CDR1 is SEHNR and CDR2 is FQNEAQ (reference sequence). This CDR3 has 11 amino acids. DNA of the CDR3: TGTGCCAGCAGATATACAGGGAGGGCTTTCTTT. Amino acids: CASRYTGRAFF.

This clonotype came up many times. This rearrangement joins TRBV12-3 or TRBV12-4 to TRBJ2-1; no firm D call. The CDR3 extends over 14 amino acids. V was clipped by 5 bases and J by 4 bases, with 12 bases between them. The CDR3 loop is CASSQVSTYNEQFF. CDR3 DNA: TGTGCCAGCAGTCAGGTATCCACATACAATGAGCAGTTCTTC.

V and J are TRBV12-3 or TRBV12-4 and TRBJ2-3, with 9 bases aligning to TRBD2. J was trimmed by 2 bases and V by 2 bases; bases with no gene match: 11. CDR3 length equals 18 residues. Written as DNA, the CDR3 is TGTGCCAGCAGTTTATTTAAAAGCGGGGGGTACCTCACAGATACGCAGTATTTT. Amino acid sequence: CASSLFKSGGYLTDTQYF.

This clonotype has only a few counts. The J gene is TRBJ2-1, the V gene TRBV20-1; TRBD1 is a possible D gene (6 bases). Germline V lookup: CDR1 DFQATT, CDR2 SNEGSKA (reference sequence). The CDR3 runs to 12 residues. V lost 7 bases, J lost 5 bases, and 12 bases lay in between. The CDR3 protein is CSGGHGHNEQFF. The CDR3 DNA is TGCAGTGGGGGACACGGACACAATGAGCAGTTCTTC.

Ten or more counts support this clonotype. CDR3 loop: CASRITEAFF. In DNA, the CDR3 is TGTGCCAGCCGCATAACTGAAGCTTTCTTT. The chain is built from TRBV12-3 or TRBV12-4 and TRBJ1-1, with D unclear. Deletions cut 8 bases from V and 5 bases from J, with 6 bases between. The CDR3 totals 10 residues.

This chain joins TRBV6-1 and TRBJ1-3, with a tentative D call TRBD1 (6 bases). With 6 bases removed from V and 0 bases from J, the gap between germline ends came to 12 bases. The CDR3 has 15 residues. Germline CDR1 and CDR2: MNHNS and SASEGT. CDR3 in amino acids: CASRPHRDSGNTIYF. CDR3 nucleotide sequence: TGTGCCAGCAGACCACACAGGGACTCTGGAAACACCATATATTTT.

In regard to this clonotype: The junction does not match germline at one end; this may be a read error. The chain links TRBV7-9 to TRBJ2-3, with D unresolved. This CDR3 has 12 amino acids. Germline lookup yields CDR1 SEHNR and CDR2 FQNEAQ (reference sequence). DNA of the CDR3: TGTGTCAGCACCTCCGGTCCAGATACGCAGTATTTT. It is translated as CVSTSGPDTQYF.

Only a few counts were recorded for this clonotype. CDR3 in DNA: TGCGCCAGCAGTGGGTCAGCGGGTCATACGCAGTATTTT. Its protein is CASSGSAGHTQYF. The V gene is TRBV5-1, the J gene TRBJ2-3; TRBD2 might be the D (6 bases). CDR1 and CDR2 (germline): SGHRS, YFSETQ. The CDR3 totals 13 residues. V lost 5 bases and J lost 7, with 14 bases in between.